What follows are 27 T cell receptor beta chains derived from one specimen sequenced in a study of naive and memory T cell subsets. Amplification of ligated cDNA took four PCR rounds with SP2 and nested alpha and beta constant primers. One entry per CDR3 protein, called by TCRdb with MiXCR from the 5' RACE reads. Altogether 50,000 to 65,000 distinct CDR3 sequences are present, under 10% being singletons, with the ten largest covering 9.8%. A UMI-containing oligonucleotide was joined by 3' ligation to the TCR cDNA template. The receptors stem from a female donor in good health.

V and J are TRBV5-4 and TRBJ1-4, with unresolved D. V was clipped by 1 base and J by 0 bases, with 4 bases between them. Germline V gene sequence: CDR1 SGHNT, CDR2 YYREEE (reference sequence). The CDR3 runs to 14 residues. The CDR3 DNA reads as TGTGCCAGCAGCTTGCGTTCAACTAATGAAAAACTGTTTTTT. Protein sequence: CASSLRSTNEKLFF. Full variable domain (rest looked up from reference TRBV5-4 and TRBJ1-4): ETGVTQSPTHLIKTRGQQVTLRCSSQSGHNTVSWYQQALGQGPQFIFQYYREEENGRGNFPPRFSGLQFPNYSSELNVNALELDDSALYLCASSLRSTNEKLFFGSGTQLSVL.

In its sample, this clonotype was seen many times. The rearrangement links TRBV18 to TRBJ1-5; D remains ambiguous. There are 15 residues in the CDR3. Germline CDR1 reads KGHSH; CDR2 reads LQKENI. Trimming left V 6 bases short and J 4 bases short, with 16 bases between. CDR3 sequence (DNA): TGTGCCAGCTCCTCTAACCGACGGCCTAATCAGCCCCAGCATTTT. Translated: CASSSNRRPNQPQHF.

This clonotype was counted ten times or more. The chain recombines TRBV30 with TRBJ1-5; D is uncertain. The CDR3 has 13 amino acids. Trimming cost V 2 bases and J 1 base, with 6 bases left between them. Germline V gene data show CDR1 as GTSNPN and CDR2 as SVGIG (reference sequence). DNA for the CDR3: TGTGCCTGGAGTCTAAGAAGCAATCAGCCCCAGCATTTT. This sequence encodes CAWSLRSNQPQHF.

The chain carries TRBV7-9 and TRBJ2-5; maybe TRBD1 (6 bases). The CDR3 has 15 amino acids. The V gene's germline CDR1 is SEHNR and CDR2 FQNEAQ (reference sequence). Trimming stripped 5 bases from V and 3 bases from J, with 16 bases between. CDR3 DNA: TGTGCCAGCAGCCCGGGCGGACAGTCGGAAGAGACCCAGTACTTC. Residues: CASSPGGQSEETQYF.

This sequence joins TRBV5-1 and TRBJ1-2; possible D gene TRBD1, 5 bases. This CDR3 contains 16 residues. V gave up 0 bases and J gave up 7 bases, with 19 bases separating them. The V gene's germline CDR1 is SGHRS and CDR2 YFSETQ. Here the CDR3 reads CASSLGQGGFSGGYTF. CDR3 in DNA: TGCGCCAGCAGCTTGGGTCAGGGTGGCTTTTCCGGTGGCTACACCTTC.

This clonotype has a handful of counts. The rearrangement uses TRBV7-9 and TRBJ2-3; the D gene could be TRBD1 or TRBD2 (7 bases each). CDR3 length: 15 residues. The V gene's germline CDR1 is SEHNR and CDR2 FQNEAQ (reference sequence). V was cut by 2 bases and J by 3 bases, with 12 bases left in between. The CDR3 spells CASSLRRGGTDTQYF. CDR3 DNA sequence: TGTGCCAGCAGCTTACGCAGGGGGGGTACAGATACGCAGTATTTT.

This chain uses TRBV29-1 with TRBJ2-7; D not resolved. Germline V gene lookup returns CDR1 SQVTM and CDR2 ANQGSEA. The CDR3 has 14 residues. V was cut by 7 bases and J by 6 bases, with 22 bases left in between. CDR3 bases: TGCAGCGGGGCCGAGGTATGGGAAGGCGGCGAGCAGTACTTC. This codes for CSGAEVWEGGEQYF.

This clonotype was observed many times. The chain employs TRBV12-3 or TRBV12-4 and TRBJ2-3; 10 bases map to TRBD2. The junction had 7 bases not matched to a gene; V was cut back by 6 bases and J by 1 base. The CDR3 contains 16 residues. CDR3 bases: TGTGCCAGCAGGCAAGCGGGGGGGCCTGGCACAGATACGCAGTATTTT. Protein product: CASRQAGGPGTDTQYF.

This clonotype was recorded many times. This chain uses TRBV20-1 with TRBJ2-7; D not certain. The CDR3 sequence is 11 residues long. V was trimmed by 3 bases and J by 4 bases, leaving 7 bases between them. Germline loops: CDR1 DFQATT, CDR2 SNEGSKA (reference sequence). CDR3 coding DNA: TGCAGTGCTAGTCGCCTTTACGAGCAGTACTTC. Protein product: CSASRLYEQYF.

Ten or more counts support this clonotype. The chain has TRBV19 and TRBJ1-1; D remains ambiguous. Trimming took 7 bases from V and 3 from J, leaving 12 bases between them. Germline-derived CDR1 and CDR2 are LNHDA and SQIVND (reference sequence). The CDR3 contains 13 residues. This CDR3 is CASIPSGDTEAFF. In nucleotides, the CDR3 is TGTGCCAGTATCCCGAGTGGAGACACTGAAGCTTTCTTT.

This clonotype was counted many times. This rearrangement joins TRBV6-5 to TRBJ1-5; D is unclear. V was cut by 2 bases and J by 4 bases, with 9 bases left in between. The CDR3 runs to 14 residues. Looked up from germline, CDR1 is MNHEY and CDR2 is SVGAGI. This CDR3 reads CASSYERGNQPQHF. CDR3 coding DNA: TGTGCCAGCAGTTACGAACGAGGGAATCAGCCCCAGCATTTT.

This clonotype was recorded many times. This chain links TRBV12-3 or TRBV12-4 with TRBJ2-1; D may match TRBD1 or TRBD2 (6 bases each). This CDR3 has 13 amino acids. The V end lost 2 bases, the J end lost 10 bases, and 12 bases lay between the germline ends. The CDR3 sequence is CASSLKGGGEQFF. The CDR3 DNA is TGTGCCAGCAGTTTAAAAGGAGGGGGGGAGCAGTTCTTC.

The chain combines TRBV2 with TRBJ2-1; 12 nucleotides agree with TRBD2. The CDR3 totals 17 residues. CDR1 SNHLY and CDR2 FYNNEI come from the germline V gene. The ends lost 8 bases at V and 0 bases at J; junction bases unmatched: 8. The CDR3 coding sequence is TGTGCCAGCCGAAAGGCTAGCGGGGGGGCCTCCTACAATGAGCAGTTCTTC. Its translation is CASRKASGGASYNEQFF.

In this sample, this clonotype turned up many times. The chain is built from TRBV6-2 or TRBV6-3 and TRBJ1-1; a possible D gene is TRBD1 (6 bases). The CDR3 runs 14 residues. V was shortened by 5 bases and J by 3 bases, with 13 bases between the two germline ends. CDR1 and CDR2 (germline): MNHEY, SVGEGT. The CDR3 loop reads CASSRTALDTEAFF. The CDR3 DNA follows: TGTGCCAGCAGTCGGACAGCCTTGGACACTGAAGCTTTCTTT.

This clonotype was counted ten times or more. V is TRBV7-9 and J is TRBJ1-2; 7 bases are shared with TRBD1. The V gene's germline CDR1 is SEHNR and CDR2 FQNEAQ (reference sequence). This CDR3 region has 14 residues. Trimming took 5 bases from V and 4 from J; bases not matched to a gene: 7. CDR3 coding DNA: TGTGCCAGCAGCACAACCGGGACAGCCTATGGCTACACCTTC. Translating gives CASSTTGTAYGYTF.

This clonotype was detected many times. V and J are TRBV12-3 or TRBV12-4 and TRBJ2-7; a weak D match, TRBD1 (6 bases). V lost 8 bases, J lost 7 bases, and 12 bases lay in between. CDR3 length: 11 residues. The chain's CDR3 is CASPDSREQYF. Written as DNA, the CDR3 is TGTGCCAGCCCGGACAGTCGGGAGCAGTACTTC.

CDR3 protein: CASSFDVTGYTF. In DNA form, the CDR3 reads TGTGCCAGCAGCTTCGACGTAACTGGCTACACCTTC. The rearrangement uses TRBV7-2 and TRBJ1-2; no definite D call. The CDR3 totals 12 residues. V was trimmed by 3 bases and J by 7 bases, leaving 9 bases between them. Germline assignment: CDR1 SGHTA and CDR2 FQGNSA.

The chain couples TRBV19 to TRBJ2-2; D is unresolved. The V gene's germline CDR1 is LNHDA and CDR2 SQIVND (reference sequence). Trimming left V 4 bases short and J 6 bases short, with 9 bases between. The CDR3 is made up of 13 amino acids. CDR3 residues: CASSKARSGELFF. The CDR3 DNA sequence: TGTGCCAGTAGTAAAGCAAGGTCCGGGGAGCTGTTTTTT.

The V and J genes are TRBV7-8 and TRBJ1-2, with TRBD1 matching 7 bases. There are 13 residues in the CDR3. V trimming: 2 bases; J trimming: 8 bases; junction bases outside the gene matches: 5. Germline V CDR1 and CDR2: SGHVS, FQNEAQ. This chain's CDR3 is CASSLHTGDGYTF. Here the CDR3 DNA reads TGTGCCAGCAGCTTACACACAGGGGACGGCTACACCTTC.

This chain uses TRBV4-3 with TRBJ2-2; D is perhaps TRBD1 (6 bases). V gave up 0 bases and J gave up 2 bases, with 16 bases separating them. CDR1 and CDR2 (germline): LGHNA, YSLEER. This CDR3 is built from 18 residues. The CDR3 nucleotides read TGCGCCAGCAGCCAAGAGGCCCAGGGGAGAGCTAACACCGGGGAGCTGTTTTTT. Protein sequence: CASSQEAQGRANTGELFF.

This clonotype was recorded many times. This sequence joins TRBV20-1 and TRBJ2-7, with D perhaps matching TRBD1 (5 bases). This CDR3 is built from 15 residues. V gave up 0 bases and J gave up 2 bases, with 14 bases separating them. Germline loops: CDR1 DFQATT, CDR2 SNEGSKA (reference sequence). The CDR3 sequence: CSARDTGRPPYEQYF. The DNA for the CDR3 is TGCAGTGCTAGAGATACAGGCCGCCCCCCCTACGAGCAGTACTTC.

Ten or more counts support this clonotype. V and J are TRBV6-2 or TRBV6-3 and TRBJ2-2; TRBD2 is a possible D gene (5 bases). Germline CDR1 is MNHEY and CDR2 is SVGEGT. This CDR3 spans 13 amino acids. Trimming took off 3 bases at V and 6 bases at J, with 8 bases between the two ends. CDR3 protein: CASSYDGAGELFF. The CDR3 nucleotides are TGTGCCAGCAGTTATGACGGGGCCGGGGAGCTGTTTTTT.

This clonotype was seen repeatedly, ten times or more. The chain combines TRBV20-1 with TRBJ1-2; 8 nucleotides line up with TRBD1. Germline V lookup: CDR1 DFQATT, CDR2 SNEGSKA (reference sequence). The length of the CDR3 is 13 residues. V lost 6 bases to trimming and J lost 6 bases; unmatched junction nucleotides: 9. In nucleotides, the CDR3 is TGCAGTGCACATCTACAGGGGGAGGATGGCTACACCTTC. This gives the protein CSAHLQGEDGYTF.

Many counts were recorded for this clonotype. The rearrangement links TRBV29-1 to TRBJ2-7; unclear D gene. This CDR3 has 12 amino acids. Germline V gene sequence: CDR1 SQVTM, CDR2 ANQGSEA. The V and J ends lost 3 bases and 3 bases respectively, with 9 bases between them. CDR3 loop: CSVEVSHYEQYF. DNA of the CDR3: TGCAGCGTTGAGGTCAGCCACTACGAGCAGTACTTC.

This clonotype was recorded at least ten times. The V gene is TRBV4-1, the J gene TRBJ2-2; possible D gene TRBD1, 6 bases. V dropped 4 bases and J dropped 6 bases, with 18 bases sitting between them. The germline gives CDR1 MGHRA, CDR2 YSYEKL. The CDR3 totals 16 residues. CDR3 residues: CASSLNRVRKAGELFF. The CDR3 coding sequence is TGCGCCAGCAGCCTCAACAGGGTACGGAAGGCCGGGGAGCTGTTTTTT.

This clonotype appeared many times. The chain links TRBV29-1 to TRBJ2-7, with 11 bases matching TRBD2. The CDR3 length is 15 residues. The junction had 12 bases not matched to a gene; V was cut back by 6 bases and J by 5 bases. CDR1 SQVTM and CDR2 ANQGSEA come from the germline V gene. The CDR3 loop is CSVARLAGKVDEQYF. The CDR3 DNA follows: TGCAGCGTCGCTAGACTAGCGGGAAAGGTCGACGAGCAGTACTTC.

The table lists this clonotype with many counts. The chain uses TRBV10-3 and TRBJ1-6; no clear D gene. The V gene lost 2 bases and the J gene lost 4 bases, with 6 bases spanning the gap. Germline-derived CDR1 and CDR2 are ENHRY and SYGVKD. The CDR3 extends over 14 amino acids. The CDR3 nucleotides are TGTGCCATCAGTGAGGACGGTTATAATTCACCCCTCCACTTT. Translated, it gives CAISEDGYNSPLHF.